The next 8 T cell receptor beta chains were all read from a single sample in a study of blood T cell repertoires in COVID-19. Generated by immunoSEQ multiplex PCR, the TCRdb table keeps only in-frame clones and is missing some. The sample yields about 330,000 clones, roughly 90% seen once. The sequenced sample consisted of peripheral blood. The receptor source for this set is a man aged 25 to 40 with COVID-19, enrolled during active disease.

V is TRBV12-5 and J is TRBJ1-4, with D possibly TRBD1 on 5 matching bases. The CDR3 extends over 16 amino acids. V gave up 0 bases and J gave up 5 bases, with 13 bases separating them. Looked up from germline, CDR1 is LGHNT and CDR2 is FRNRAP. CDR3 residues: CASGLVAQGENEKLFF. CDR3 DNA sequence: TGTGCTAGTGGTTTGGTAGCCCAGGGCGAAAATGAAAAACTGTTTTTT.

Only one count was recorded for this clone. The rearrangement joins TRBV5-1 to TRBJ2-3; 9 bases map to TRBD2. The V gene's germline CDR1 is SGHRS and CDR2 YFSETQ. CDR3 length equals 15 residues. V dropped 2 bases and J dropped 0; count of bases not matched to a gene: 1. CDR3 sequence (DNA): TGCGCCAGCAGCTTTCTAGCGGGGAGCACAGATACGCAGTATTTT. Translated, it gives CASSFLAGSTDTQYF.

V is TRBV27 and J is TRBJ2-1, with D perhaps matching TRBD2 (5 bases). The CDR3 spans 16 residues. V was shortened by 2 bases and J by 4 bases, with 15 bases between the two germline ends. Germline V gives CDR1 MNHEY, CDR2 SMNVEV (reference sequence). This CDR3 is CASSLSGSPTYNEQFF. CDR3 sequence (DNA): TGTGCCAGCAGTTTAAGCGGCTCACCTACGTACAATGAGCAGTTCTTC.

This clone has only a few counts. The chain recombines TRBV7-3 with TRBJ1-2, with 9 nucleotides matching TRBD1. Per the germline V gene, CDR1 is SGHTA and CDR2 is FQGTGA. CDR3 length: 16 amino acids. V was clipped by 5 bases and J by 5 bases; unmatched bases: 12. CDR3 in amino acids: CASSPNRTGDRYGYTF. The CDR3 nucleotides are TGTGCCAGCAGCCCCAATCGGACAGGGGATAGGTATGGCTACACCTTC.

The gene calls are TRBV3-1 (or the pseudogene TRBV3-2) and TRBJ1-5; the D is unclear. This CDR3 region has 13 residues. The germline V gene encodes CDR1 LGHDT and CDR2 YNNKEL (reference sequence). Trimming removed 0 bases from V and 4 bases from J, with 4 bases in between. As DNA, the CDR3 is TGTGCCAGCAGCCAAGACTATAATCAGCCCCAGCATTTT. This encodes CASSQDYNQPQHF.

The V call is TRBV14, the J call TRBJ2-5; 7 positions match TRBD2. Germline V gene lookup returns CDR1 SGHDN and CDR2 FVKESK. V shed 3 bases, J shed 4 bases, and the junction held 5 bases outside the gene matches. CDR3 length: 14 amino acids. The CDR3 loop reads CASSHTAGVETQYF. For the CDR3, the DNA is TGTGCCAGCAGCCATACCGCGGGGGTAGAGACCCAGTACTTC.

The chain employs TRBV11-2 and TRBJ2-7, with TRBD1 matching over 9 bases. Germline CDR1 and CDR2: SGHAT and FQNNGV. The CDR3 consists of 15 residues. V gave up 4 bases and J gave up 2 bases; unmatched junction bases: 6. The CDR3 DNA sequence: TGTGCCAGCAGCTCGCCCGGGACAGGGACCTACGAGCAGTACTTC. It is translated as CASSSPGTGTYEQYF.

As DNA, the CDR3 is TGCAGCGGGACAGGACAAATGAACACTGAAGCTTTCTTT. It encodes CSGTGQMNTEAFF. The V call is TRBV29-1, the J call TRBJ1-1, with 7 nucleotides matching TRBD1. The CDR3 is 13 amino acids. Germline loops: CDR1 SQVTM, CDR2 ANQGSEA. V dropped 7 bases and J dropped 0; count of bases not matched to a gene: 5.